This is a list of T cell receptor beta chains from one sample in a study of blood T cell repertoires in COVID-19. Only in-frame clones appear in the TCRdb table, and some are missing; sequencing was by immunoSEQ multiplex PCR. The sample gives around 25,000 clones, around 89% of which show up once; 9.7% is in the top ten. The sequenced sample consisted of peripheral blood. All receptors derive from an older man with acute or convalescent COVID-19. Each CDR3 is given with its conserved first and last residue.

j_call,v_call,cdr3_aa
TRBJ2-1,TRBV15,CATSGGNRGVYNEQFF
TRBJ2-1,TRBV7-2,CASSLVGGRGGQGEQFF
TRBJ2-1,TRBV24-1,CATRGRLYNEQFF
TRBJ1-1,TRBV25-1,CASSEVGGIAFF
TRBJ2-7,TRBV29-1,CSVEGQGLGEQYF
TRBJ2-1,TRBV4-1,CASSQALYSVNSSYNEQFF
TRBJ2-7,TRBV29-1,CSVGQSGAYEQYF
TRBJ2-3,TRBV10-1,CASSVRPSGTDTQYF
TRBJ2-1,TRBV19,CASSMEARSYNEQFF
TRBJ1-2,TRBV6-4,CASRKGTRGTVSF
TRBJ2-5,TRBV4-2,CASSRGTSGGIQETQYF
TRBJ1-2,TRBV3-1/TRBV3-2,CASSQPGPANYGYTF
TRBJ1-2,TRBV19,CARLPDRVYGYTF
TRBJ2-2,TRBV2,CASSLQGAVNTGELFF
TRBJ2-5,TRBV5-4,CASSPGGPSGGLRRTQYF
TRBJ1-5,TRBV6-5,CASSYFLRSNQPQHF
TRBJ1-4,TRBV15,CATSRTGWANEKLFF
TRBJ2-1,TRBV29-1,CSARSGSGAFARLGHEQFF
TRBJ2-7,TRBV25-1,CASSEFLEQYF
TRBJ1-2,TRBV3-1/TRBV3-2,CASSHRNGGGYTF
TRBJ2-5,TRBV19,CASNRRGQETQYF
TRBJ2-5,TRBV9,CASSRGILAGGRETQYF
TRBJ2-7,TRBV27,CASSVTRQGAPGGESDFTYEQYF
TRBJ2-5,TRBV6-5,CASRGRSGVETQYF
TRBJ1-2,TRBV5-6,CASSLPGRANGYTF
TRBJ1-1,TRBV7-3,CASSPTGTLAANTEAFF
TRBJ2-6,TRBV18,CASSPEQAQGSGANVLTF
TRBJ2-2,TRBV7-2,CASSLEAGNTGELFF
TRBJ2-2,TRBV6-5,CASGGAIAGELFF
TRBJ2-2,TRBV27,CASSLSWDSLTGELFF
TRBJ2-7,TRBV5-1,CASSLTGSSYEQYF
TRBJ2-4,TRBV3-1/TRBV3-2,CASSPIDRADIQYF
TRBJ1-5,TRBV6-8,CASSLKGRGTSYQPQHF
TRBJ2-5,TRBV9,CASSYSGGAETQYF
TRBJ1-2,TRBV10-3,CAISVQQGYGYTF
TRBJ1-2,TRBV28,CASSLNRQGVYWGYGYTF
TRBJ1-1,TRBV28,CASALLSMNTEAFF
TRBJ2-1,TRBV10-3,CAISEGTGGSYNEQFF
TRBJ2-5,TRBV2,CASSVQGRLVETQYF
TRBJ2-1,TRBV6-5,CASSQRDSAYNEQFF
TRBJ2-5,TRBV18,CASSRQGLQRETQYF
TRBJ2-1,TRBV18,CASSLNQGLSGNEQFF
TRBJ2-1,TRBV24-1,CATSDNGLAGGTSSYNEQFF
TRBJ2-1,TRBV10-3,CAIRVGLGLGYEQFF
TRBJ2-2,TRBV9,CASSVSGTGELFF
TRBJ1-5,TRBV3-1/TRBV3-2,CASSQAGRGDRPQHF
TRBJ2-7,TRBV21-1,CASSSLCGGGARYLSEQYF
TRBJ1-3,TRBV5-6,CASSLPRRTAGNTIYF
TRBJ2-3,TRBV24-1,CATSDRGASTDTQYF
TRBJ1-1,TRBV5-1,CASSPTGGHTEAFF
TRBJ2-7,TRBV14,CASSLYQRASYEQYF
TRBJ1-2,TRBV14,CASSGDRAPNYGYTF
TRBJ2-5,TRBV10-3,CATAYGDNQETQYF
TRBJ2-1,TRBV18,CASSPEEKRGAYNEQFF
TRBJ2-1,TRBV10-3,CAISESITGNLYNEQFF
TRBJ2-7,TRBV5-8,CASSLMQGTIPYEQYF
TRBJ2-1,TRBV6-5,CASSYRTGEGQFF